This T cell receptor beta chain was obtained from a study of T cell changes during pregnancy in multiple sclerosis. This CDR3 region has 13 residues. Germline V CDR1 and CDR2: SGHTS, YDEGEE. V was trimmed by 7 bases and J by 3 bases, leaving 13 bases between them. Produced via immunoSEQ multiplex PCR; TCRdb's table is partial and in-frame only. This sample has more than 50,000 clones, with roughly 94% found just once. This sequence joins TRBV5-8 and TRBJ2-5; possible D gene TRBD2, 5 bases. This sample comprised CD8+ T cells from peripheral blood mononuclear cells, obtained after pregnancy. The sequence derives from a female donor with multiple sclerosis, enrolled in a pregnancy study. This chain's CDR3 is CASGSGLKETQYF. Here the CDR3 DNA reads TGTGCCAGCGGGAGTGGATTAAAAGAGACCCAGTACTTC.